The source of this T cell receptor beta chain is a study of T cell responses to AZD1222 COVID-19 vaccine. V was shortened by 0 bases and J by 4 bases, with 9 bases between the two germline ends. The CDR3 consists of 14 residues. In germline, CDR1 is LGHDT, CDR2 YNNKEL (reference sequence). Whole-study findings and limits: Females made up more of the donors, who were largely white British, and clonal diversity may have come out too low. Only a handful of AZD1222 recipients, six or seven in all, had baseline seropositivity.

As concerns this clone: Antigen specificity is unknown.

Sequencing was performed with immunoSEQ multiplex PCR; in TCRdb, only in-frame clones are kept and a portion is missing. The sample shows some 80,000 clones, around 88% of them seen only once. The chain links TRBV3-1 (or the pseudogene TRBV3-2) to TRBJ1-2; D is ambiguous. The material was peripheral blood, obtained 28 days after the second dose of the MenACWY control vaccine. The source of this sequence is an adult who received the MenACWY meningococcal vaccine as a control. The CDR3 loop is CASSQDTVSYGYTF. The CDR3, as DNA: TGTGCCAGCAGCCAAGATACGGTTTCCTATGGCTACACCTTC.